This paragraph covers one TCR beta chain sequence. One junction end does not reproduce the germline sequence, and a read error may be involved. The sample originates from a study of blood T cell repertoires in COVID-19. Study context: Acute and convalescent COVID-19 specimens originated in the United States, Italy and Spain. Nucleic acid was either cDNA or gDNA, and it came from T cells, B-cell-depleted T cells, or PBMCs.

Per the original methods: Reference gene primer amplification gave nucleated cell count estimates. TCRdb's copy holds only in-frame clones and misses some; the assay was immunoSEQ multiplex PCR. V and J calls and clone size follow that table, whereas D and trimming were derived from the DNA. The sample lists approximately 250,000 clones; roughly 81% were seen once. Sequences were obtained from peripheral blood. The receptor was isolated from a man in his forties with acute or convalescent COVID-19.

The CDR3 loop is CASSLTPGKQPQHF. The CDR3 DNA reads TGTGCCAGCAGTTTAACCCCAGGCAAGCAGCCCCAGCATTTT. The genes are TRBV28 and TRBJ1-5; the D is unclear. The germline V gene has CDR1 MDHEN and CDR2 SYDVKM. The CDR3 contains 14 residues. Variable domain in full (rest from reference TRBV28 and TRBJ1-5): DVKVTQSSRYLVKRTGEKVFLECVQDMDHENMFWYRQDPGLGLRLIYFSYDVKMKEKGDIPEGYSVSREKKERFSLILESASTNQTSMYLCASSLTPGKQPQHFGDGTRLSIL.